Many counts were recorded for the clone carrying this TCR beta chain. As yet, its antigen is unknown. The study excluded patients with uncontrolled infection, other autoimmune disease, pregnancy or lactation. PBMCs were obtained from 10 ml fresh peripheral blood. TCR beta CDR3 region amplification was performed from RNA transcripts. Carried out on the TCR CDR3, a first-round RT-PCR used the HTBI primer set. From the multiplex PCR reads, TCRdb called clonotypes with MiXCR, one entry per CDR3 protein. In the table there are some 550,000 distinct CDR3 sequences, around 16% of which are singletons. The data derive from a study of T cells in Graves' hyperthyroidism and ophthalmopathy. Study-wide findings and caveats: Blood samples included most of the expanded thyroid clonotypes exceeding 0.001.

The CDR3 loop spans 14 amino acids. Looked up from germline, CDR1 is MDHEN and CDR2 is SYDVKM. V lost 0 bases and J lost 3, with 6 bases in between. The chain is built from TRBV28 and TRBJ1-5; D gene uncertain. The sequence came from a woman aged 40 to 50 with Graves' ophthalmopathy. The sample consisted of blood. The CDR3 nucleotides read TGTGCCAGCAGTTTATGGACACTCAATCAGCCCCAGCATTTT. As protein: CASSLWTLNQPQHF.